These T cell receptor beta chains were read from a single sample in a study of blood T cell repertoires in COVID-19. Repertoires were generated with immunoSEQ multiplex PCR, while TCRdb's copy carries only in-frame clones and drops some. The data show about 220,000 clones, about four fifths seen once. What was sequenced was PBMCs or T cells enriched from blood (not recorded which). These receptor sequences come from a woman in her fifties or sixties who had been exposed to COVID-19. Both conserved end residues are part of each CDR3. A D gene is named only where the DNA matches it firmly. Clone sizes are given selectively: once, few, many, or a class where the clone is expanded.

cdr3_aa | cdr3_nt | j_call | clone_size | d_call | v_call
CASSLTAGQGVSYTF | TGTGCCAGCAGCCTAACGGCGGGACAGGGGGTTAGCTACACCTTC | TRBJ1-2 | once | TRBD1 | TRBV6-2/TRBV6-3
CASSRATDYNEQFF | TGTGCCAGTAGTAGAGCTACAGATTACAATGAGCAGTTCTTC | TRBJ2-1 | few | NA | TRBV19
CASSYLTGRRGSGYTF | TGTGCCAGCAGTTACTTGACAGGGAGAAGGGGTAGTGGCTACACCTTC | TRBJ1-2 | NA | TRBD1 | TRBV6-5
CASSLGETEAFF | TGTGCCAGCTCCCTAGGGGAAACTGAAGCTTTCTTT | TRBJ1-1 | NA | NA | TRBV18
CASSSKRTNYGYTF | TGTGCCAGCAGCTCGAAAAGGACAAACTATGGCTACACCTTC | TRBJ1-2 | NA | NA | TRBV21-1
CASSLGAGVGETQYF | TGTGCCAGCAGCTTGGGGGCGGGGGTAGGAGAGACCCAGTACTTC | TRBJ2-5 | NA | NA | TRBV9
CASSLGQGPYGYTF | TGTGCCAGCAGCCTGGGACAGGGTCCATATGGCTACACCTTC | TRBJ1-2 | few | TRBD1 | TRBV7-2
CASSLERVREAFF | TGTGCCAGCAGCTTGGAGAGGGTGCGAGAAGCTTTCTTT | TRBJ1-1 | NA | NA | TRBV5-5
CASSQDPGRETQYF | TGTGCCAGCAGCCAAGATCCAGGTCGGGAGACCCAGTACTTC | TRBJ2-5 | NA | NA | TRBV3-1/TRBV3-2
CASSVEGQGTRRYGYTF | TGTGCCAGCAGCGTAGAGGGACAGGGTACGCGTCGCTATGGCTACACCTTC | TRBJ1-2 | NA | TRBD1 | TRBV9
CATSDSTGGAGGNTEAFF | TGTGCCACCAGTGATAGTACAGGGGGCGCAGGAGGGAACACTGAAGCTTTCTTT | TRBJ1-1 | NA | TRBD1 | TRBV24-1
CASSRNFESGEAFF | TGTGCCAGCAGCCGCAATTTTGAGAGTGGTGAAGCTTTCTTT | TRBJ1-1 | NA | NA | TRBV6-2/TRBV6-3
CASRAGQGSGYTF | TGTGCCAGTCGAGCGGGACAGGGAAGCGGCTACACCTTC | TRBJ1-2 | NA | TRBD1 | TRBV12-3/TRBV12-4
CASTKTGQDEKLFF | TGTGCCAGCACAAAGACAGGGCAGGACGAAAAACTGTTTTTT | TRBJ1-4 | NA | TRBD1 | TRBV7-9
CASSFGKNTEAFF | TGTGCCAGCAGTTTCGGGAAGAACACTGAAGCTTTCTTT | TRBJ1-1 | NA | NA | TRBV27
CSAVGPGQANTEAFF | TGCAGCGCTGTAGGCCCAGGTCAGGCGAACACTGAAGCTTTCTTT | TRBJ1-1 | NA | NA | TRBV29-1
CASSPSYNYNEKLFF | TGTGCCAGTAGTCCATCCTACAACTATAATGAAAAACTGTTTTTT | TRBJ1-4 | NA | NA | TRBV19
CASIKPGDSYNEQFF | TGTGCCAGCATCAAACCGGGAGACTCCTACAATGAGCAGTTCTTC | TRBJ2-1 | NA | NA | TRBV21-1
CASSLGRTARGNEQFF | TGTGCCAGCAGCTTAGGTCGGACGGCAAGGGGGAATGAGCAGTTCTTC | TRBJ2-1 | many | NA | TRBV5-4
CASSDMTGGGTEAFF | TGTGCCAGCAGCGATATGACAGGGGGCGGAACTGAAGCTTTCTTT | TRBJ1-1 | once | TRBD1 | TRBV5-4
CASGFGGTNTEAFF | TGTGCCAGCGGGTTCGGAGGGACCAACACTGAAGCTTTCTTT | TRBJ1-1 | NA | NA | TRBV27
CASINSGGPNTEAFF | TGTGCCAGCATAAATAGCGGGGGACCGAACACTGAAGCTTTCTTT | TRBJ1-1 | NA | NA | TRBV28
CAISDRDRGLLETQYF | TGTGCCATCAGTGATCGGGACAGGGGTTTGTTGGAGACCCAGTACTTC | TRBJ2-5 | NA | TRBD1 | TRBV10-3
CASRFSGNTIYF | TGTGCCAGCAGGTTCTCCGGAAACACCATATATTTT | TRBJ1-3 | once | NA | TRBV2
CASSVGLTNTEAFF | TGTGCCAGCAGCGTGGGACTCACGAACACTGAAGCTTTCTTT | TRBJ1-1 | NA | NA | TRBV7-8
CASSSIGGYGYTF | TGCGCCAGCAGTTCCATCGGAGGCTATGGCTACACCTTC | TRBJ1-2 | NA | NA | TRBV10-2
CASSSTSGGTDTQYF | TGTGCCAGCAGTTCGACTAGCGGGGGTACAGATACGCAGTATTTT | TRBJ2-3 | NA | TRBD2 | TRBV28
CASSPGSTDTQYF | TGTGCCAGCAGCCCAGGGAGCACAGATACGCAGTATTTT | TRBJ2-3 | NA | NA | TRBV9
CASSPSGLYGNTEAFF | TGTGCCAGCTCACCTTCGGGGTTATATGGGAACACTGAAGCTTTCTTT | TRBJ1-1 | NA | NA | TRBV18
CASTSGYFDVLTF | TGTGCCAGCACGTCAGGTTACTTCGACGTCCTGACTTTC | TRBJ2-6 | NA | NA | TRBV2
CASSTQGLSTDTQYF | TGCGCCAGCAGCACCCAGGGGCTCTCCACAGATACGCAGTATTTT | TRBJ2-3 | NA | NA | TRBV5-1
CTYVGGRGNEQFF | TGCACATATGTGGGCGGGAGGGGCAATGAGCAGTTCTTC | TRBJ2-1 | few | TRBD2 | TRBV29-1
CASSDQGLDGELFF | TGTGCCAGCAGTGACCAGGGGCTTGACGGGGAGCTGTTTTTT | TRBJ2-2 | NA | NA | TRBV6-4
CASGGRGSIPEAFF | TGTGCCAGCGGGGGTCGGGGGAGTATCCCTGAAGCTTTCTTT | TRBJ1-1 | NA | NA | TRBV6-5
CSVGQRSGYEQYF | TGCAGCGTGGGACAGAGGTCGGGGTACGAGCAGTACTTC | TRBJ2-7 | NA | TRBD1 | TRBV29-1
CASSPRQKAGTGYQETQYF | TGTGCCAGCTCACCAAGGCAAAAGGCCGGGACAGGGTACCAAGAGACCCAGTACTTC | TRBJ2-5 | NA | TRBD1 | TRBV18
CASSLFRVSFNTEAFF | TGTGCCAGCAGCTTATTCCGGGTTTCTTTTAACACTGAAGCTTTCTTT | TRBJ1-1 | few | NA | TRBV5-8
CASTSTGGGSTEAFF | TGTGCCAGCACCTCCACTGGGGGGGGATCTACTGAAGCTTTCTTT | TRBJ1-1 | NA | NA | TRBV3-1/TRBV3-2
CSVGAGGQYGYTF | TGCAGCGTTGGGGCAGGGGGCCAATATGGCTACACCTTC | TRBJ1-2 | once | TRBD1 | TRBV29-1
CASSVNINTGELFF | TGTGCCAGCAGCGTAAACATAAACACCGGGGAGCTGTTTTTT | TRBJ2-2 | few | NA | TRBV9
CASSLGQSGGRSTDTQYF | TGTGCCAGCAGCTTAGGCCAAAGCGGGGGGAGGTCGACAGATACGCAGTATTTT | TRBJ2-3 | NA | TRBD2 | TRBV13
CASSFAGAGEQFF | TGTGCCAGCAGCTTCGCAGGGGCTGGTGAGCAGTTCTTC | TRBJ2-1 | NA | NA | TRBV7-8
CASSLRSSGVNTGELFF | TGTGCCAGCAGCCTACGATCTAGCGGGGTCAACACCGGGGAGCTGTTTTTT | TRBJ2-2 | few | TRBD2 | TRBV9
CASSPWRDEQYF | TGTGCCAGCTCACCCTGGAGAGACGAGCAGTACTTC | TRBJ2-7 | NA | NA | TRBV18
CAISESYPQGEQFF | TGTGCCATCAGTGAGTCGTACCCCCAGGGTGAGCAGTTCTTC | TRBJ2-1 | NA | NA | TRBV10-3
CASSLDRGEQYF | TGCGCCAGCAGCCTAGACAGGGGCGAGCAGTACTTC | TRBJ2-7 | few | TRBD1 | TRBV5-1